Reported below is one T cell receptor (beta chain). Antigen: not known. These data are taken from a study of CD8+CD57+ T cells in acquired aplastic anemia. Study-level information: The mean DNA yield obtained from sorted CD4+ and CD8+ cells came to 3.2 ug. Study-level results: Patients and controls turned out to have roughly 31 CD8+ CDR3 sequences in common. Between patients and controls, CD8+ Simpson's diversity did not vary significantly.

Both TCR beta VDJ combination and CDR3 sequence profiling were carried out. Genomic DNA was the template for this profiling. Each CDR3 protein gets one entry after TCRdb re-called the reads with MiXCR. This repertoire shows about 170,000 distinct CDR3 sequences, roughly 63% found once; its top ten account for over 40%. The TCR originated in a human donor in good health. The sample was sorted CD4+, CD8+, or CD8+CD57+ T cells (not recorded which) from PBMCs.

CDR3 DNA sequence: TGTGCCAGCAGTCCCCGACTAGCGGGACCTAACAATGAGCAGTTCTTC. It codes for CASSPRLAGPNNEQFF. V usage is TRBV27 and J usage is TRBJ2-1; 11 bases align to TRBD2. Germline assignment: CDR1 MNHEY and CDR2 SMNVEV (reference sequence). This CDR3 comprises 16 residues. V dropped 5 bases and J dropped 5; count of bases not matched to a gene: 8.